The clone carrying this T cell receptor beta chain appeared many times. Its matching antigen is unknown. Both TRBC1 and TRBC2 were covered by a beta constant-region primer of two equimolar oligonucleotides. Nested alpha and beta constant-region primers with the SP2 primer drove four PCR rounds on ligated cDNA. TCRdb analysed the UMI-ligation and nested PCR reads with MiXCR anew, one entry per CDR3 protein. Of 98,000 or so distinct CDR3 sequences listed, roughly 12% are singletons. The sample comes from a study of naive and memory T cell subsets. Overall study findings and caveats: A few larger clonotypes appeared in naive repertoires, especially CD8, possibly memory cells re-expressing CD45RA. Findings for naive and memory subsets could not be checked against ground truth.

Trimming stripped 4 bases from V and 0 bases from J, with 9 bases between. This CDR3 contains 14 residues. Germline V CDR1 and CDR2: LGHNA, YNFKEQ. The chain links TRBV4-2 to TRBJ1-1; D not resolved. The source material was naive CD4+ T cells from blood. The source is a human donor in good health. The CDR3 spells CASSPGNLNTEAFF. The CDR3 DNA is TGTGCCAGCAGCCCTGGGAATTTGAACACTGAAGCTTTCTTT.